The rows below give T cell receptor beta chains drawn from one sample of a study of identical twins. TCRdb used MiXCR to reprocess the 5' RACE reads, holding one entry per CDR3 protein. The sample gives hundreds of thousands of distinct CDR3 sequences, approximately 9% of which show up once; 0.98% is in the top ten. The same sample was also studied in work on yellow fever vaccine responses in identical twins.

The sequencing input was PBMCs. The origin of the receptors is a woman between 18 and 30 years old in good health. Both conserved end residues are part of each CDR3. Each record gives: clone size, D gene, V gene, J gene, CDR3 protein, CDR3 DNA. The D gene is left open where the match is weak. A clone size is listed for some rows: how often the clone was seen (once, few, many), or a class if it is expanded.

>-|TRBD2|TRBV29-1|TRBJ2-7
CSVKGLAYEQYF
TGCAGCGTCAAAGGACTAGCCTACGAGCAGTACTTC
>-|TRBD1|TRBV7-9|TRBJ2-7
CASSQTGTVHSEQYF
TGTGCCAGCAGCCAAACCGGGACAGTTCATTCCGAGCAGTACTTC
>few|TRBD1|TRBV29-1|TRBJ1-1
CSAKDRGATEAFF
TGCAGCGCAAAAGACAGGGGGGCCACTGAAGCTTTCTTT
>many|-|TRBV24-1|TRBJ2-1
CATSDTSYNEQFF
TGTGCCACCAGTGATACCAGCTACAATGAGCAGTTCTTC
>-|-|TRBV6-5|TRBJ1-2
CASSYSQVNNYGYTF
TGTGCCAGCAGTTACTCGCAAGTTAACAACTATGGCTACACCTTC
>-|TRBD1|TRBV27|TRBJ1-5
CASSPRTGRGPQHF
TGTGCCAGCAGTCCCCGGACAGGGCGGGGGCCCCAGCATTTT
>few|TRBD2|TRBV9|TRBJ2-5
CASSVMGGVGETQYF
TGTGCCAGCAGCGTAATGGGGGGGGTGGGAGAGACCCAGTACTTC
>-|-|TRBV18|TRBJ1-2
CASSPPQVHYGYTF
TGTGCCAGCTCACCACCGCAGGTACACTATGGCTACACCTTC
>many|TRBD2|TRBV4-3|TRBJ2-7
CASSQDFSGTSYEQYF
TGCGCCAGCAGCCAAGATTTCAGCGGGACCTCCTACGAGCAGTACTTC
>many|TRBD2|TRBV7-2|TRBJ2-3
CASSRLARTDTQYF
TGTGCCAGCAGCCGACTAGCACGCACAGATACGCAGTATTTT
>-|TRBD2|TRBV6-2/TRBV6-3|TRBJ2-1
CATQAGAYEQFF
TGTGCCACCCAAGCGGGAGCCTATGAGCAGTTCTTC
>-|TRBD1|TRBV2|TRBJ2-1
CASSESDRADEQFF
TGTGCCAGCAGTGAATCAGACAGGGCCGATGAGCAGTTCTTC
>-|-|TRBV3-1|TRBJ2-7
CASSQGVVNEQYF
TGTGCCAGCAGCCAGGGGGTAGTCAACGAGCAGTACTTC
>few|TRBD2|TRBV28|TRBJ2-3
CASSPGLAGGPGRDTQYF
TGTGCCAGCAGCCCGGGACTAGCGGGGGGGCCGGGGCGTGATACGCAGTATTTT
>few|-|TRBV7-2|TRBJ2-3
CASRIPGSRADTQYF
TGTGCCAGCAGGATACCGGGGAGTAGGGCAGATACGCAGTATTTT
>few|-|TRBV4-3|TRBJ2-7
CASSQDRYSYEQYF
TGCGCCAGCAGCCAAGATCGATACTCCTACGAGCAGTACTTC
>-|-|TRBV2|TRBJ2-6
CASSPGPSGANVLTF
TGTGCCAGCAGTCCAGGTCCCTCTGGGGCCAACGTCCTGACTTTC
>many|-|TRBV5-1|TRBJ1-3
CASSLDLSGNTIYF
TGCGCCAGCAGCTTGGACCTCTCTGGAAACACCATATATTTT
>-|-|TRBV4-2|TRBJ2-3
CASSQIGLADTQYF
TGTGCCAGCAGCCAAATCGGACTGGCAGATACGCAGTATTTT
>many|TRBD1|TRBV4-2|TRBJ2-3
CASSLIGTGEVDTQYF
TGTGCCAGCAGCCTTATAGGGACAGGAGAGGTAGATACGCAGTATTTT
>-|TRBD1|TRBV9|TRBJ2-7
CASSVGTGSAYEQYF
TGTGCCAGCAGCGTAGGGACAGGGTCGGCCTACGAGCAGTACTTC
>few|TRBD1|TRBV28|TRBJ2-3
CASSTPGQLTDTQYF
TGTGCCAGCAGTACACCGGGACAGCTAACAGATACGCAGTATTTT
>few|TRBD1|TRBV5-1|TRBJ2-5
CASSMRDRGFQETQYF
TGCGCCAGCAGCATGAGGGACAGGGGGTTCCAAGAGACCCAGTACTTC
>many|-|TRBV7-9|TRBJ2-7
CASSLTTASSYEQYF
TGTGCCAGCAGCTTAACGACAGCCTCCTCCTACGAGCAGTACTTC
>many|TRBD1|TRBV29-1|TRBJ2-4
CSVTGGAVKNIQYF
TGCAGCGTCACAGGGGGTGCTGTCAAAAACATTCAGTACTTC
>many|-|TRBV4-3|TRBJ2-7
CASSQGLGIFSYEQYF
TGCGCCAGCAGCCAAGGTCTCGGCATCTTCTCCTACGAGCAGTACTTC
>few|-|TRBV28|TRBJ2-5
CASSHFRDLAHQETQYF
TGTGCCAGCAGTCACTTCCGGGACTTAGCCCACCAAGAGACCCAGTACTTC
>many|TRBD2|TRBV2|TRBJ2-3
CASRGTSGGADTQYF
TGTGCCAGCAGGGGGACTAGCGGGGGCGCAGATACGCAGTATTTT
>few|-|TRBV30|TRBJ1-5
CAWSVRLGNQPQHF
TGTGCCTGGAGTGTACGTCTTGGGAATCAGCCCCAGCATTTT
>-|TRBD2|TRBV5-1|TRBJ2-1
CASSPQWGGGNEQFF
TGCGCCAGCAGCCCGCAGTGGGGGGGGGGTAATGAGCAGTTCTTC
>many|TRBD1|TRBV5-1|TRBJ2-2
CASSSGTDHTGELFF
TGCGCCAGCTCTTCGGGGACAGACCACACCGGGGAGCTGTTTTTT
>-|TRBD2|TRBV6-1|TRBJ2-5
CASRTGTSTGRGETQYF
TGTGCCAGCAGAACCGGGACTAGCACCGGACGGGGAGAGACCCAGTACTTC
>many|-|TRBV5-1|TRBJ1-3
CASSLVLGNTIYF
TGCGCCAGCAGCTTGGTCCTTGGAAACACCATATATTTT
>few|TRBD2|TRBV2|TRBJ2-2
CASSDRTSGGYTGELFF
TGTGCCAGCAGTGATCGGACTAGCGGGGGGTACACCGGGGAGCTGTTTTTT
>-|-|TRBV7-9|TRBJ2-7
CASSLVGADNEQYF
TGTGCCAGCAGCTTAGTCGGGGCAGACAATGAGCAGTACTTC
>-|-|TRBV5-1|TRBJ2-5
CASSLVVGYQETQYF
TGCGCCAGCAGCTTGGTAGTCGGCTACCAAGAGACCCAGTACTTC
>few|-|TRBV2|TRBJ2-3
CASRPLGGLGTQYF
TGTGCCAGCAGGCCCCTGGGGGGTTTAGGTACGCAGTATTTT
>few|-|TRBV5-1|TRBJ2-3
CASKVFDWNTDTQYF
TGCGCCAGCAAGGTTTTTGACTGGAACACAGATACGCAGTATTTT
>-|TRBD2|TRBV20-1|TRBJ2-7
CSARDGRGPAYEQYF
TGCAGTGCTAGAGATGGGAGGGGCCCCGCCTACGAGCAGTACTTC